This T cell receptor beta chain was obtained from a study of CD8 T cells in ankylosing spondylitis. Details on this clonotype: Its antigen is still unknown.

Germline CDR1 reads SEHNR; CDR2 reads FQNEAQ (reference sequence). The CDR3 contains 13 residues. V was clipped by 7 bases and J by 9 bases; unmatched bases: 8. TCRdb reprocessed the 5' RACE reads via MiXCR and lists one record per CDR3 protein. Here the sample spans about 450,000 distinct CDR3 sequences, 25% to 30% being singletons. Study-level points and caveats: Made up of fewer than 10 highly homologous variants, a TCR beta motif appeared characteristic of ankylosing spondylitis blood. Reactive arthritis synovial fluid and blood previously showed some of these motif variants.

The chain joins TRBV7-9 to TRBJ2-1; 8 bases line up with TRBD1. The sequence was collected from a male donor with ankylosing spondylitis. The source material was blood, either unsorted or a sorted T cell fraction (not recorded which). The CDR3 sequence: CASNHLQGVEQFF. The DNA for the CDR3 is TGTGCCAGCAACCATCTACAGGGGGTTGAGCAGTTCTTC.